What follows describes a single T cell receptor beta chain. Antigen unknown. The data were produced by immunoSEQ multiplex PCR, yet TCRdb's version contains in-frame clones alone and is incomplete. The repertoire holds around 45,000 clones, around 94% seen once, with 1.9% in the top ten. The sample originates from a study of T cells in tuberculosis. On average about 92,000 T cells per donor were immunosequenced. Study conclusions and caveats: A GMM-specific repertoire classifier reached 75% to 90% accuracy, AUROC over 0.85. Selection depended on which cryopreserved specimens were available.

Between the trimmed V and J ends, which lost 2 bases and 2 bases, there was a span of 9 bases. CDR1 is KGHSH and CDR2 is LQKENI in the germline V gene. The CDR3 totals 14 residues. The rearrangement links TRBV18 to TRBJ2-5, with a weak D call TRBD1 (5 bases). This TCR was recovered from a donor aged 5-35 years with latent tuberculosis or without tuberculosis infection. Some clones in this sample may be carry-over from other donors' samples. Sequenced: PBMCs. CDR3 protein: CASSPSDSQETQYF. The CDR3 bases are TGTGCCAGCTCACCATCCGACAGTCAAGAGACCCAGTACTTC.